This T cell receptor beta chain was sequenced for a study of blood T cell repertoires in COVID-19. The data were produced by immunoSEQ multiplex PCR, yet TCRdb's version contains in-frame clones alone and is incomplete. In the table there are 300,000 to 350,000 clones, around 90% of which are singletons. This clonotype was obtained from a man aged 25-40 years who had recovered from COVID-19. The material sequenced was PBMCs or T cells enriched from blood (not recorded which).

The CDR3 protein is CASSQSTGVGEQYF. Written as DNA, the CDR3 is TGCGCCAGCAGCCAATCGACAGGGGTGGGCGAGCAGTACTTC. This chain links TRBV5-1 with TRBJ2-7; 8 nucleotides align to TRBD1. Per the germline V gene, CDR1 is SGHRS and CDR2 is YFSETQ. After removal of 4 bases from V and 6 bases from J, the junction contained 9 bases not matched to a gene. The CDR3 covers 14 residues. Using reference TRBV5-1 and TRBJ2-7 for the parts outside the CDR3, the full variable domain is KAGVTQTPRYLIKTRGQQVTLSCSPISGHRSVSWYQQTPGQGLQFLFEYFSETQRNKGNFPGRFSGRQFSNSRSEMNVSTLELGDSALYLCASSQSTGVGEQYFGPGTRLTVT.